This TCR beta chain was identified during a study of T cell changes during pregnancy in multiple sclerosis. Germline CDR1 is MDHEN and CDR2 is SYDVKM. J was trimmed by 6 bases and V by 7 bases; bases with no gene match: 6. The CDR3 is 13 residues long. The repertoire was sequenced with immunoSEQ multiplex PCR; TCRdb's copy has only in-frame clones and lacks some. The data contain 95,000 to 100,000 clones, approximately 91% of them seen just once; the ten biggest clones take up 2.5% to 3.5%. The sequenced sample was peripheral blood, obtained in the second trimester of pregnancy. The rearrangement links TRBV28 to TRBJ1-5; 7 positions agree with TRBD1. The receptor's source is a female donor with multiple sclerosis, enrolled in a pregnancy study. CDR3 in amino acids: CASNRGLGQPQHF. The DNA of the CDR3 is TGTGCCAGCAACAGGGGACTAGGTCAGCCCCAGCATTTT.